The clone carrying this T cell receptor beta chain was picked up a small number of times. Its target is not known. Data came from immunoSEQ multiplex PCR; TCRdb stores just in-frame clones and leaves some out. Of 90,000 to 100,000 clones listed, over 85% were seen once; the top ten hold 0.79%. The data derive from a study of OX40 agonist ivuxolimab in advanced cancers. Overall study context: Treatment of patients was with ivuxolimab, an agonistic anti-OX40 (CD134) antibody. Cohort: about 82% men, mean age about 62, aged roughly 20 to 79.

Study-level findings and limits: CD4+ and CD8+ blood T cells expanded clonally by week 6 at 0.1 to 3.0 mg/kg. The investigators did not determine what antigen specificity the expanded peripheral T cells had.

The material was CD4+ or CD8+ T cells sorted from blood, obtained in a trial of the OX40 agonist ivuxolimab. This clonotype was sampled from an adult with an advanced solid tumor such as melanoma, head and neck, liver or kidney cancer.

DNA for the CDR3: TGTGCCAGTAGTATAGGGACAGCCCAACCCCAGCATTTT. Protein sequence: CASSIGTAQPQHF. The V and J genes are TRBV19 and TRBJ1-5, with D perhaps TRBD1 (6 bases). V lost 1 base to trimming and J lost 10 bases, with 11 bases between them. This CDR3 region has 13 residues. Germline V gene data show CDR1 as LNHDA and CDR2 as SQIVND (reference sequence).